This T cell receptor beta chain was sequenced for a study of cytomegalovirus exposure and HLA in healthy donors. Turning to the study itself: The Caucasian-associated ancestry cluster contained around four fifths of the 300 to 450 genotyped donors.

This clone has just a few counts. What it binds is unknown. Trimming stripped 1 base from V and 2 bases from J, with 12 bases between. The length of the CDR3 is 15 residues. Germline V gene lookup returns CDR1 SGHTA and CDR2 FQGNSA. PCR involved 60 Vbeta and 13 Jbeta primers. Repertoires were generated with immunoSEQ multiplex PCR, while TCRdb's copy carries only in-frame clones and drops some. The table shows 85,000 to 100,000 clones, with roughly 86% occurring only once. Findings of the study overall: A later analysis showed HLA-associated TCR beta chains outstripping equally common others in clonal expansion. Indistinguishability led to the exclusion of some V segments, TRBV6-2 and TRBV6-3 included. Information on immune exposure was restricted to one variable (CMV serostatus).

Sequenced: PBMCs. This receptor was identified in a man under 40 in good health and CMV-seropositive. This chain links TRBV7-2 with TRBJ2-7; possible D gene TRBD1, 5 bases. The CDR3 coding sequence is TGTGCCAGCAGCTTAGGGTGGGGCAGGACCTACGAGCAGTACTTC. Translating gives CASSLGWGRTYEQYF.